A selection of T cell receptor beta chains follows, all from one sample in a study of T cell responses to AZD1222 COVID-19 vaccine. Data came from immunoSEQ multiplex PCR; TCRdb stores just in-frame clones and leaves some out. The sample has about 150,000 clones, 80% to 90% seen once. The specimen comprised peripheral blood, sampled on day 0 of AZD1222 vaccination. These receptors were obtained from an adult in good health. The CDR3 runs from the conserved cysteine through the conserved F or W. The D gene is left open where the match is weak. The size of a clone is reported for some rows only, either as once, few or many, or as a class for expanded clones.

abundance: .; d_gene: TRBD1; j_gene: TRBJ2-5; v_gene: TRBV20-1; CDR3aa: CSASRTGSETQYF; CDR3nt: TGCAGTGCTAGTCGGACAGGAAGTGAGACCCAGTACTTC
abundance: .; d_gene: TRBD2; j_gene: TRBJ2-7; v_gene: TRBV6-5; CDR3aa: CASTVGGFYEQYF; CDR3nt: TGTGCCAGCACTGTCGGGGGGTTCTACGAGCAGTACTTC
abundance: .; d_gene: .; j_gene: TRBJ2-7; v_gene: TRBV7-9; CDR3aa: CASTYGAGTYEQYF; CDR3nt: TGTGCCAGCACCTATGGGGCGGGGACCTACGAGCAGTACTTC
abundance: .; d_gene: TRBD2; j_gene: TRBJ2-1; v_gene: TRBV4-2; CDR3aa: CASSQGASGRNNEQFF; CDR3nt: TGTGCCAGCAGCCAAGGTGCTAGCGGGAGGAACAATGAGCAGTTCTTC
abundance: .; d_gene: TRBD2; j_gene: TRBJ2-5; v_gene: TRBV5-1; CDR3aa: CASSLALAGGPQETQYF; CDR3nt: TGCGCCAGCAGCTTGGCCCTAGCGGGGGGGCCTCAGGAGACCCAGTACTTC
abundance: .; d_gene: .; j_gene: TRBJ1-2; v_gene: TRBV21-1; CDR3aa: CASSKERGARGGDGYTF; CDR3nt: TGTGCCAGCAGCAAAGAGAGGGGGGCCCGAGGTGGGGATGGCTACACCTTC
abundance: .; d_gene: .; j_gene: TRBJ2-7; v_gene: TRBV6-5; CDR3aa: CASTNRAREQYF; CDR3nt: TGTGCCAGCACCAACAGGGCTCGAGAGCAGTACTTC
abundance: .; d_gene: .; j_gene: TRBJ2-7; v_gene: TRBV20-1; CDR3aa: CSARAGYEQYF; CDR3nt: TGCAGTGCTAGAGCGGGCTACGAGCAGTACTTC
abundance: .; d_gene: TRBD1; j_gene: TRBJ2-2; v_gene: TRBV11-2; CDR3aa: CASSPGTVGTGELFF; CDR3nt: TGTGCCAGCAGTCCCGGGACAGTTGGAACCGGGGAGCTGTTTTTT
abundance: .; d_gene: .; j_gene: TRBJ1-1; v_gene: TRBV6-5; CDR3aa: CASRGATEAFF; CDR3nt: TGTGCCAGCAGAGGGGCAACTGAAGCTTTCTTT
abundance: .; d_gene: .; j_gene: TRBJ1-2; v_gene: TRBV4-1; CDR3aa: CASSQAFTGPNYGYTF; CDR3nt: TGCGCCAGCAGCCAAGCCTTCACAGGACCGAACTATGGCTACACCTTC
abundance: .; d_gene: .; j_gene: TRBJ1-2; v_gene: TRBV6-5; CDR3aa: CACLKGGRFGGYTF; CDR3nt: TGTGCCTGCCTCAAGGGGGGTCGATTTGGCGGCTACACCTTC
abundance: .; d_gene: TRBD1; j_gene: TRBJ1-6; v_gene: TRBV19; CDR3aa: CASSGQGGSPLHF; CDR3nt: TGTGCCAGTTCCGGACAGGGTGGCTCACCCCTCCACTTT
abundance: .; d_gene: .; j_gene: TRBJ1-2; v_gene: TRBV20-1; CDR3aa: CSARRGYGYTF; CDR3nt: TGCAGTGCTAGAAGGGGCTATGGCTACACCTTC
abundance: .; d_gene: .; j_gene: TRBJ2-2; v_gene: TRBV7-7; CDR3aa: CASSLGGPGDTGELFF; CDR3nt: TGTGCCAGCAGCTTAGGAGGCCCTGGTGACACCGGGGAGCTGTTTTTT
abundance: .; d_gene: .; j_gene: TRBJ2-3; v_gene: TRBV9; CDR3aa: CASSPGFSGGTDTQYF; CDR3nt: TGTGCCAGCAGCCCGGGATTTTCGGGGGGCACAGATACGCAGTATTTT
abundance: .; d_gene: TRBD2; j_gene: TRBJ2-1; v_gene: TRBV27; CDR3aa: CASSVLPSGNNEQFF; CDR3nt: TGTGCCAGCAGTGTTTTGCCTAGCGGGAATAATGAGCAGTTCTTC
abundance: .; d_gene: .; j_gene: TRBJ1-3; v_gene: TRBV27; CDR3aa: CASSLSGPISGNTIYF; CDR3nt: TGTGCCAGCAGTTTATCCGGGCCCATCTCTGGAAACACCATATATTTT
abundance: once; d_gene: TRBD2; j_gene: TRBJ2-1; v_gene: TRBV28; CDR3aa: CASSFGGANNEQFF; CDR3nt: TGTGCCAGCAGTTTCGGGGGGGCCAATAATGAGCAGTTCTTC
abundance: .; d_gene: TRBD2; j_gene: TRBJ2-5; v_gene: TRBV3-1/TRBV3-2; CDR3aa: CASSQDPSGIETQYF; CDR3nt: TGTGCCAGCAGCCAAGATCCTAGCGGGATTGAGACCCAGTACTTC
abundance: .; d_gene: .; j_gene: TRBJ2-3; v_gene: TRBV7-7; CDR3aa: CASSLAPGSGTDTQYF; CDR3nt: TGTGCCAGCAGCTTAGCGCCGGGTAGTGGGACAGATACGCAGTATTTT
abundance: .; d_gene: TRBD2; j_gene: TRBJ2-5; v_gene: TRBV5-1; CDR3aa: CASSLVRGGQETQYF; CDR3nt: TGCGCCAGCAGCTTGGTTCGGGGGGGCCAAGAGACCCAGTACTTC
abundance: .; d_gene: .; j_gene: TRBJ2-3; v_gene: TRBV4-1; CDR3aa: CASSPGVQADTQYF; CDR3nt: TGCGCCAGCAGCCCAGGGGTTCAGGCAGATACGCAGTATTTT
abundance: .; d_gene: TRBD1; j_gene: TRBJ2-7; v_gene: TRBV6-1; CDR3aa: CASSDRPGGRYEQYF; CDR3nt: TGTGCCAGCAGTGATCGGCCAGGGGGCAGGTACGAGCAGTACTTC
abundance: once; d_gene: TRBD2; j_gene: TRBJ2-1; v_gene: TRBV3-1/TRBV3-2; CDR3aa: CASSQEGTLAGAYEQFF; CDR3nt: TGTGCCAGCAGCCAAGAAGGAACACTAGCGGGAGCTTATGAGCAGTTCTTC
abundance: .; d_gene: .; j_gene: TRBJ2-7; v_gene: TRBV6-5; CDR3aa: CASTRVGGSSYEQYF; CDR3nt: TGTGCCTCCACCAGGGTCGGGGGCTCCTCCTACGAGCAGTACTTC
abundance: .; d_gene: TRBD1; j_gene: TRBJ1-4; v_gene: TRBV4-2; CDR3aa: CASSPGSGGSNLANEKLFF; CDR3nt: TGTGCCAGCAGCCCAGGATCAGGGGGCAGCAATTTAGCTAATGAAAAACTGTTTTTT
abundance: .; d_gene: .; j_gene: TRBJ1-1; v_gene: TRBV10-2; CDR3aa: CASIQGHVGEAFF; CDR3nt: TGCGCCAGCATCCAGGGGCATGTGGGGGAAGCTTTCTTT